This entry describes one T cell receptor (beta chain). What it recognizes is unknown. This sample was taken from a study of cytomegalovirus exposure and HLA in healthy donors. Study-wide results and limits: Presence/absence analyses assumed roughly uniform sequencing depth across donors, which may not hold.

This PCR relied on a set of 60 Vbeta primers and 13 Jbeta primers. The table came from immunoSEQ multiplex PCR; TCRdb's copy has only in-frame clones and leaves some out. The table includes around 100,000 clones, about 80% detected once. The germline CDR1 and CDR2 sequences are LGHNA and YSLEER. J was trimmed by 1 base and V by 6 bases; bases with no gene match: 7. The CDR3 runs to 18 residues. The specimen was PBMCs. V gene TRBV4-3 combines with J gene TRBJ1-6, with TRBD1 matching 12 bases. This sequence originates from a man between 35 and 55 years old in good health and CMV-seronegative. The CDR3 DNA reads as TGCGCCAGCAGTCGCGGGACAGGGGGCGCATCCTATAATTCACCCCTCCACTTT. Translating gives CASSRGTGGASYNSPLHF.